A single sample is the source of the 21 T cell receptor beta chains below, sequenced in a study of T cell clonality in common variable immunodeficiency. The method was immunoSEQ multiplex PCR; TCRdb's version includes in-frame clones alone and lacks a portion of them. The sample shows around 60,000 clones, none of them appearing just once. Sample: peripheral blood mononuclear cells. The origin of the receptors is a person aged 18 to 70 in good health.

The covered CDR3 bases are TGTGCCAGCAGCCCGGACAGGGTGCAGCCAGGTACG. Its protein is CASSPDRVQPGT. The full CDR3 sequence reads CASSPDRVQPGTQYF. This chain joins TRBV7-9 and TRBJ2-3; 8 positions agree with TRBD1. Read coverage stops 3 residues before the CDR3 terminus; the germline J gene supplies the remainder. The V segment lost 5 bases and the J segment 8 bases; nucleotides outside the gene matches: 12. Germline CDR1 is SEHNR and CDR2 is FQNEAQ (reference sequence). The CDR3 length is 15 residues.

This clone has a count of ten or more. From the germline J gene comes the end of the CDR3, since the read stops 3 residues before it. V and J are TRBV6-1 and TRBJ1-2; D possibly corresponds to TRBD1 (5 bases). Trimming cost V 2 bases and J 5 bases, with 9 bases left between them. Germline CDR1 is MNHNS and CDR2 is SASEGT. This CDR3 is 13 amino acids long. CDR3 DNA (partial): TGTGCCAGCAGTGAAAGCAGGGAATATGGC. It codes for CASSESREYG. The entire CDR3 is CASSESREYGYTF.

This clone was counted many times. Here the CDR3 reads CASGFLVTSEFSNTGELFF. CDR3 DNA, as far as it was read: TGTGCTAGTGGTTTTTTAGTCACTTCCGAGTTTTCGAACACCGGGGAG. V is TRBV12-5 and J is TRBJ2-2; D is undetermined. The CDR3 end falls 3 residues outside the read, so it is completed with the germline J gene. The CDR3 totals 19 residues. Germline values: CDR1 LGHNT, CDR2 FRNRAP. Deletions cut 3 bases from V and 0 bases from J, with 20 bases between.

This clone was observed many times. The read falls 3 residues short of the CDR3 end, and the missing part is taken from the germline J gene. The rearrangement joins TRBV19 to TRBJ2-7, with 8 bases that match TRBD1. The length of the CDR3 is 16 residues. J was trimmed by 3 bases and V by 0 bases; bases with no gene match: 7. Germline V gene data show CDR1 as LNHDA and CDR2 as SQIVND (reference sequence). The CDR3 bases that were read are TGTGCCAGTAGTATAGACGCGGGGACAGGCAGCTACGAG. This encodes CASSIDAGTGSYE. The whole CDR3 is CASSIDAGTGSYEQYF.

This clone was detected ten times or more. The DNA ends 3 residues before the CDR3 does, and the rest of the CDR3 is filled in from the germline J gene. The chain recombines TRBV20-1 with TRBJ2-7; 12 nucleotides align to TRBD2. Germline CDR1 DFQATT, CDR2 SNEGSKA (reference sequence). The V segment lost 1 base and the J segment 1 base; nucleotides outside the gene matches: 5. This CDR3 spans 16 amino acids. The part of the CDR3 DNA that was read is TGCAGTGCTAGAGGCCTAGCGGGAGGGCCATCCTACGAG. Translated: CSARGLAGGPSYE. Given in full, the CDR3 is CSARGLAGGPSYEQYF.

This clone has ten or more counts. The CDR3 here is CSAQTGEYSPLHF. The sequenced part of the CDR3 DNA is TGCAGTGCTCAGACAGGGGAATATTCACCC. The chain combines TRBV20-1 with TRBJ1-6, with 8 bases lining up with TRBD1. The CDR3 end falls 3 residues outside the read, so it is completed with the germline J gene. V dropped 5 bases and J dropped 8; count of bases not matched to a gene: 5. The CDR3 is 13 amino acids. The germline CDR1 and CDR2 sequences are DFQATT and SNEGSKA (reference sequence).

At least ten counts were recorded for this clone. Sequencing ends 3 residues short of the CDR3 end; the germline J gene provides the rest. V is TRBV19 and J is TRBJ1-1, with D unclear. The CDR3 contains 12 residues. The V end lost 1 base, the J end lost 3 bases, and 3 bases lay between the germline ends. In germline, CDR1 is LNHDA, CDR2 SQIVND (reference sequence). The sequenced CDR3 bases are TGTGCCAGTAGTATAGCGGACACTGAA. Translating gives CASSIADTE. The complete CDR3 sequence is CASSIADTEAFF.

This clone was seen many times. CDR3 DNA (partial): TGCAGTGCTTCGCGACAGGTTTTCGTTGGAGATACG. Its protein product is CSASRQVFVGDT. The full CDR3 protein is CSASRQVFVGDTQYF. This chain joins TRBV20-1 and TRBJ2-3; the D gene is possibly TRBD1 (6 bases). The read is 3 residues too short to cover the CDR3 end, so that end is filled in from the germline J gene. V dropped 5 bases and J dropped 5 bases, with 20 bases sitting between them. The CDR3 runs to 15 residues. Germline V lookup: CDR1 DFQATT, CDR2 SNEGSKA (reference sequence).

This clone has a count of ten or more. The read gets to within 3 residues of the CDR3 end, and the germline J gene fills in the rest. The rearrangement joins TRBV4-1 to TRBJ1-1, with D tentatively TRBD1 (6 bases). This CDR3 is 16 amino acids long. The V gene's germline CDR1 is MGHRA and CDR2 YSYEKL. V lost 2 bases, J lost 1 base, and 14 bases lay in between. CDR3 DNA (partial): TGCGCCAGCAGCCAACAGATGGGACACCGGAACACTGAA. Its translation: CASSQQMGHRNTE. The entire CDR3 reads CASSQQMGHRNTEAFF.

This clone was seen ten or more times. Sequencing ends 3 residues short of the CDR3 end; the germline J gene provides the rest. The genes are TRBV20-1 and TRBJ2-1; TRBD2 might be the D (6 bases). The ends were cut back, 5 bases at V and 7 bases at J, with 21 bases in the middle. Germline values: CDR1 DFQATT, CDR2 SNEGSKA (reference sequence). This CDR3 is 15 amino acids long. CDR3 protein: CSARPPRGVGNEQFF. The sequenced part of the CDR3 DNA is TGCAGTGCTCGCCCCCCGCGGGGAGTGGGTAATGAG.

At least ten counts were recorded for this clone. The CDR3 here is CASSGHVSYNEQFF. CDR3 bases read: TGTGCCAGCAGCGGACACGTCTCATACAATGAG. The V gene is TRBV2, the J gene TRBJ2-1; D is perhaps TRBD1 (5 bases). The sequence runs out 3 residues before the end of the CDR3; the remainder is reconstructed from the germline J gene. The germline CDR1 and CDR2 sequences are SNHLY and FYNNEI. The CDR3 is 14 residues long. V was clipped by 6 bases and J by 4 bases, with 13 bases between them.

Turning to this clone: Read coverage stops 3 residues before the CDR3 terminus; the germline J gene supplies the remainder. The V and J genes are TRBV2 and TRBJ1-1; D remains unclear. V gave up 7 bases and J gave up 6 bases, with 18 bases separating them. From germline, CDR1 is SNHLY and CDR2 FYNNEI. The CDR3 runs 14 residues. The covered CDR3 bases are TGTGCCAGCACCCGAGAGGGTATTATTTCTGAA. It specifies CASTREGIISE. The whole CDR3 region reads CASTREGIISEAFF.

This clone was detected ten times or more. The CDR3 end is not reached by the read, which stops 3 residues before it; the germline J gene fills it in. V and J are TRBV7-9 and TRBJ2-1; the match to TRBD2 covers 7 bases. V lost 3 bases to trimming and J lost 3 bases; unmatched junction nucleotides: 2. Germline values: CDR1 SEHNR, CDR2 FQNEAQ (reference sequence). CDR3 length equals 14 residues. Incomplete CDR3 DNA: TGTGCCAGCAGCTTGGGGGGGATCTACAATGAG. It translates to CASSLGGIYNE. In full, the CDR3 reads CASSLGGIYNEQFF.

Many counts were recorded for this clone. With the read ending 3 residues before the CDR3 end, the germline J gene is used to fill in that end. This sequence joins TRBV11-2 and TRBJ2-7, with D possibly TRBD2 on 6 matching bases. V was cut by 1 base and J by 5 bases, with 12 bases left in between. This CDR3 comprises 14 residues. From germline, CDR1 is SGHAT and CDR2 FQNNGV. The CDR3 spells CASSLVAGWDEQYF. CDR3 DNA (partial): TGTGCCAGCAGCTTAGTTGCGGGATGGGACGAG.

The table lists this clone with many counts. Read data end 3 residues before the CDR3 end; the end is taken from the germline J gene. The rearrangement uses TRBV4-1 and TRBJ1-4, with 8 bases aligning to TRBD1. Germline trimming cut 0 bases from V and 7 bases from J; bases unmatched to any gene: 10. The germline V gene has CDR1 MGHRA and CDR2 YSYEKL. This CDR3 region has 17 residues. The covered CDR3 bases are TGCGCCAGCAGCCAAGACGTAGGACAGGGTATAGGTGAAAAA. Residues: CASSQDVGQGIGEK. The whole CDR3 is CASSQDVGQGIGEKLFF.

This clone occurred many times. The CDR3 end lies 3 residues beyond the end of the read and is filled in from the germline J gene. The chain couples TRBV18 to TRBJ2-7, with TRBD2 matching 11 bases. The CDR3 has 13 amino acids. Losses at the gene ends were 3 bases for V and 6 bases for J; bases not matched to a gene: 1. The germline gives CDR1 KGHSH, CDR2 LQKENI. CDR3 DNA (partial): TGTGCCAGCTCACCCGGGACTAGCGGCGAG. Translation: CASSPGTSGE. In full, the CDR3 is CASSPGTSGEQYF.

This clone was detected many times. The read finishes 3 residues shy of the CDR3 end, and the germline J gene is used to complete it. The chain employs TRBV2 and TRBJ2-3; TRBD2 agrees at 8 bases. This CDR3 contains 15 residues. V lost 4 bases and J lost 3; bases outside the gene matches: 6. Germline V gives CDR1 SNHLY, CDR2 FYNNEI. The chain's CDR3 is CASSAGLGGTDTQYF. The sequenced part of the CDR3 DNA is TGTGCCAGCAGTGCGGGACTAGGGGGGACAGATACG.

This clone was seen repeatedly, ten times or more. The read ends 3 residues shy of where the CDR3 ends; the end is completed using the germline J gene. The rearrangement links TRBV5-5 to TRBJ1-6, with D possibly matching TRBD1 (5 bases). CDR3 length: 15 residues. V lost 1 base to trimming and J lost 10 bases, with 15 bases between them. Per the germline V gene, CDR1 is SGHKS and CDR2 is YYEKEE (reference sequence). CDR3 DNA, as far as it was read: TGTGCCAGCAGCTTGTTGGGGGGGGAGCGATCACCC. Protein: CASSLLGGERSP. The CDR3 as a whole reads CASSLLGGERSPLHF.

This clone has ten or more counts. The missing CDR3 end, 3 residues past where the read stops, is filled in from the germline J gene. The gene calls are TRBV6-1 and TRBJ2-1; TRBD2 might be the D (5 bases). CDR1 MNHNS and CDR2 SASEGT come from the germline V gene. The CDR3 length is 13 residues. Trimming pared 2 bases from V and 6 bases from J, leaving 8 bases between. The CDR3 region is CASSEQRLNEQFF. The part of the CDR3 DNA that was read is TGTGCCAGCAGTGAACAGCGGCTCAATGAG.

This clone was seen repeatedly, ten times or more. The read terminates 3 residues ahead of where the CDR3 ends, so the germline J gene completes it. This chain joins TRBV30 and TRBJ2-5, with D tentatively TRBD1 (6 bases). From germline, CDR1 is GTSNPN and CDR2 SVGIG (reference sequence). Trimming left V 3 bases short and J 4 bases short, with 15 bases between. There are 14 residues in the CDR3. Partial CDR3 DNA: TGTGCCTGGAGGGTTCTGGGGGCTGGAGAGACC. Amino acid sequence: CAWRVLGAGET. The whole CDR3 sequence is CAWRVLGAGETQYF.

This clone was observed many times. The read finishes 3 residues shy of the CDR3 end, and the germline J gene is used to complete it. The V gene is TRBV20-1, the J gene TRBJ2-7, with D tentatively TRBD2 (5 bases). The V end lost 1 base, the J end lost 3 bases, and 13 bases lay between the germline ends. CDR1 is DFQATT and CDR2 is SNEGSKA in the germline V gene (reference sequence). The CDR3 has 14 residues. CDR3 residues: CSARGGPNIYEQYF. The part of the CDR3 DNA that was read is TGCAGTGCTAGAGGAGGGCCGAACATCTACGAG.